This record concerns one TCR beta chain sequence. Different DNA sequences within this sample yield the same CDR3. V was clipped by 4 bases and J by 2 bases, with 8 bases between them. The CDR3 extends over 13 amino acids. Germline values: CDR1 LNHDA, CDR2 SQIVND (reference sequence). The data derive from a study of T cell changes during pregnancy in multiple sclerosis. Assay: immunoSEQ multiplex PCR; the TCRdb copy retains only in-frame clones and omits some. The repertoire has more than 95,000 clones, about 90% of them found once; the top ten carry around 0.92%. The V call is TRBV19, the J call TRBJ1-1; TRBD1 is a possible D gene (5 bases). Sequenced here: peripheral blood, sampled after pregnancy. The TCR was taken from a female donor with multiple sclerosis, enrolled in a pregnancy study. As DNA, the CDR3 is TGTGCCAGTAGTACGGGGGGAAACACTGAAGCTTTCTTT. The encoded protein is CASSTGGNTEAFF.